Shown below are 23 T cell receptor beta chains from a single sample sequenced in a study of cytomegalovirus exposure and HLA in healthy donors. Amplification used 60 Vbeta primers and 13 Jbeta primers. Some clones are missing from TCRdb's copy, which holds only in-frame ones; the method was immunoSEQ multiplex PCR. The sample carries over 250,000 clones, about 66% recorded once. Sequenced sample: PBMCs. These receptors were obtained from a female donor in good health and CMV-seronegative.

The rearrangement links TRBV21-1 to TRBJ2-1; whether TRBD2, the table's D call, matches the DNA was not checked. TRBV21-1 represents a pseudogene. The CDR3 spans 13 residues. The CDR3 loop reads CASSRGPYNEQFF. CDR3 DNA sequence: TGTGCCAGCTCCCGAGGGCCGTACAATGAGCAGTTCTTC.

The chain employs TRBV5-1 and TRBJ2-7; 12 nucleotides line up with TRBD2. Germline V gene sequence: CDR1 SGHRS, CDR2 YFSETQ. The CDR3 contains 21 residues. J gave up 6 bases and V 4 bases, and 26 bases lay outside the gene matches. CDR3 nucleotides: TGCGCCAGCAGCCCACAACCCTCTACCACCCTAGCGGGAGGGTACGGTGGCGAGCAGTACTTC. It is translated as CASSPQPSTTLAGGYGGEQYF.

This clone has more than one count but fewer than ten. J is TRBJ1-5 and V is TRBV6-4, with unresolved D. Deletions cut 4 bases from V and 4 bases from J, with 8 bases between. Germline CDR1 reads MRHNA; CDR2 reads SNTAGT. There are 13 residues in the CDR3. Here the CDR3 reads CASSVGGNQPQHF. CDR3 DNA sequence: TGTGCCAGCAGTGTGGGCGGGAATCAGCCCCAGCATTTT.

The chain couples TRBV6-5 to TRBJ2-3, with D possibly matching TRBD2 (6 bases). With 0 bases removed from V and 4 bases from J, the gap between germline ends came to 8 bases. Germline CDR1 MNHEY, CDR2 SVGAGI. This CDR3 is 14 amino acids long. The CDR3 nucleotides are TGTGCCAGCAGTTACTCGTGGGGGGCAGATACGCAGTATTTT. Protein: CASSYSWGADTQYF.

The chain couples TRBV29-1 to TRBJ1-3, with a weak D call TRBD1 (6 bases). V gave up 6 bases and J gave up 1 base, with 13 bases separating them. CDR1 and CDR2 (germline): SQVTM, ANQGSEA. The CDR3 contains 14 residues. CDR3 DNA sequence: TGCAGCGTACTTTCGACAGGATCTGGAAACACCATATATTTT. It specifies CSVLSTGSGNTIYF. Using reference TRBV29-1 and TRBJ1-3 for the parts outside the CDR3, the full variable domain is SAVISQKPSRDICQRGTSLTIQCQVDSQVTMMFWYRQQPGQSLTLIATANQGSEATYESGFVIDKFPISRPNLTFSTLTVSNMSPEDSSIYLCSVLSTGSGNTIYFGEGSWLTVV.

V is TRBV10-2 and J is TRBJ2-2, with D uncertain. This CDR3 region has 13 residues. Trimming shortened V by 4 bases and J by 3 bases, and 6 bases separated the two germline ends. Germline V gene data show CDR1 as WSHSY and CDR2 as SAAADI. Here the CDR3 reads CASSVSDTGELFF. DNA for the CDR3: TGCGCCAGCAGTGTATCCGACACCGGGGAGCTGTTTTTT.

The chain couples TRBV19 to TRBJ2-7, with TRBD1 matching 8 bases. The J segment lost 5 bases and the V segment lost 0 bases, leaving 3 bases of the junction unmatched. The CDR3 runs to 14 residues. CDR1 is LNHDA, CDR2 SQIVND, per germline (reference sequence). CDR3 region: CASSIDRQGNEQYF. In DNA, the CDR3 is TGTGCCAGTAGTATAGATCGACAGGGGAACGAGCAGTACTTC. Supplemented by reference TRBV19 and TRBJ2-7, the full variable domain reads DGGITQSPKYLFRKEGQNVTLSCEQNLNHDAMYWYRQDPGQGLRLIYYSQIVNDFQKGDIAEGYSVSREKKESFPLTVTSAQKNPTAFYLCASSIDRQGNEQYFGPGTRLTVT.

The chain couples TRBV5-8 to TRBJ2-7, with TRBD2 matching over 8 bases. The ends lost 1 base at V and 3 bases at J; junction bases unmatched: 6. Germline CDR1 is SGHTS and CDR2 is YDEGEE. The CDR3 extends over 15 amino acids. The CDR3 DNA follows: TGTGCCAGCAGCTTGTGGACTAGCCTGAGCTACGAGCAGTACTTC. Protein: CASSLWTSLSYEQYF.

V gene TRBV6-6 combines with J gene TRBJ2-7, with D possibly matching TRBD1 (5 bases). With 5 bases removed from V and 0 bases from J, the gap between germline ends came to 8 bases. The CDR3 has 13 residues. CDR1 and CDR2 from the germline V gene are MNHNY and SVGAGI (reference sequence). CDR3 sequence (DNA): TGTGCCAGCAGTCACAGGACCTCCTACGAGCAGTACTTC. Its protein product is CASSHRTSYEQYF.

The V call is TRBV6-1, the J call TRBJ1-5, with D perhaps TRBD1 (6 bases). V was cut by 8 bases and J by 3 bases, with 17 bases left in between. The CDR3 sequence is 15 residues long. Germline values: CDR1 MNHNS, CDR2 SASEGT. Written as DNA, the CDR3 is TGTGCCAGCTACCGGGGGGCAGCCCACAATCAGCCCCAGCATTTT. This encodes CASYRGAAHNQPQHF.

The chain links TRBV11-2 to TRBJ2-1; 10 positions match TRBD1. CDR3 length equals 15 residues. CDR1 is SGHAT and CDR2 is FQNNGV in the germline V gene. Trimming cost V 1 base and J 8 bases; bases outside gene matches: 5. CDR3 nucleotide sequence: TGTGCCAGCAGCTTAGTCGGGACAGGGGCCCATGAGCAGTTCTTC. It is translated as CASSLVGTGAHEQFF.

This clone was recorded a few times. The chain joins TRBV10-3 to TRBJ2-3, with 13 bases matching TRBD2. V lost 5 bases to trimming and J lost 2 bases; unmatched junction nucleotides: 13. The CDR3 is 19 amino acids. In germline, CDR1 is ENHRY, CDR2 SYGVKD. In DNA form, the CDR3 reads TGTGCCATCAGTACTCAACTAGCGGGAGGGCCTTATGCCACAGATACGCAGTATTTT. Its protein is CAISTQLAGGPYATDTQYF.

A note on this clone: Distinct nucleotide sequences in the sample also encode this CDR3. This chain connects TRBV6-6 to TRBJ2-3; D is perhaps TRBD2 (6 bases). Deletions cut 3 bases from V and 0 bases from J, with 10 bases between. CDR1 is MNHNY and CDR2 is SVGAGI in the germline V gene (reference sequence). The CDR3 consists of 15 residues. The CDR3 reads CASSYGGTSTDTQYF. The CDR3, as DNA: TGTGCCAGCAGTTATGGCGGGACTAGCACAGATACGCAGTATTTT.

This chain connects TRBV4-1 to TRBJ2-7, with 8 bases lining up with TRBD1. The V and J ends lost 3 bases and 1 base, in that order; junction bases with no gene match: 8. Germline lookup yields CDR1 MGHRA and CDR2 YSYEKL. This CDR3 is 16 amino acids long. The CDR3 region is CASSQGTDRGSYEQYF. The CDR3 coding sequence is TGCGCCAGCAGCCAGGGAACCGACAGGGGATCCTACGAGCAGTACTTC.

The gene calls are TRBV4-2 and TRBJ2-1; no definite D call. The germline CDR1 and CDR2 sequences are LGHNA and YNFKEQ. V gave up 3 bases and J gave up 0 bases, with 3 bases separating them. CDR3 size: 13 residues. The CDR3 region has the DNA TGTGCCAGCAGCCAGAGCTCCTACAATGAGCAGTTCTTC. This codes for CASSQSSYNEQFF.

The V and J genes are TRBV23-1 and TRBJ2-7, with 9 bases identical to TRBD2. TRBV23-1 is reported as an ORF; its role is uncertain. This CDR3 contains 16 residues. The V gene end was trimmed by 6 bases and the J gene end by 6 bases; junction bases not matched to a gene: 15. The CDR3 is CASRHPFPLAGCEQYF. As DNA, the CDR3 is TGCGCCAGCAGACACCCATTCCCGCTAGCGGGATGCGAGCAGTACTTC.

V and J are TRBV19 and TRBJ2-2; D is unresolved. The CDR3 consists of 15 residues. V lost 1 base and J 3 bases, leaving 9 bases between the germline ends. Germline V gives CDR1 LNHDA, CDR2 SQIVND (reference sequence). CDR3 sequence (DNA): TGTGCCAGTAGTATAGTAGAAGCGTACACCGGGGAGCTGTTTTTT. It translates to CASSIVEAYTGELFF.

The rearrangement joins TRBV30 to TRBJ2-1; 10 nucleotides match TRBD2. The length of the CDR3 is 14 residues. The J segment lost 3 bases and the V segment lost 4 bases, leaving 3 bases of the junction unmatched. Germline V gene lookup returns CDR1 GTSNPN and CDR2 SVGIG (reference sequence). CDR3 loop: CAWKGLADYNEQFF. The CDR3 coding sequence is TGTGCCTGGAAAGGACTAGCGGACTACAATGAGCAGTTCTTC.

This clone was counted a few times. This rearrangement joins TRBV15 to TRBJ2-7; perhaps TRBD2 as D (6 bases). Germline V gives CDR1 LNHNV, CDR2 YYDKDF (reference sequence). Trimming stripped 0 bases from V and 4 bases from J, with 13 bases between. The CDR3 consists of 15 residues. This CDR3 reads CATSRDMGLSYEQYF. DNA of the CDR3: TGTGCCACCAGCAGAGATATGGGACTCAGTTACGAGCAGTACTTC.

J is TRBJ2-2 and V is TRBV5-1, with D unclear. Germline V lookup: CDR1 SGHRS, CDR2 YFSETQ. The CDR3 is 14 residues long. Trimming took 1 base from V and 2 from J, leaving 6 bases between them. In DNA, the CDR3 is TGCGCCAGCAGCTTGAACACAAACACCGGGGAGCTGTTTTTT. This sequence encodes CASSLNTNTGELFF.

V is TRBV30 and J is TRBJ2-3, with D possibly being TRBD2 (6 bases). Germline assignment: CDR1 GTSNPN and CDR2 SVGIG (reference sequence). The CDR3 loop spans 14 amino acids. Deletions cut 4 bases from V and 3 bases from J, with 14 bases between. The CDR3 nucleotides are TGTGCCTGGACGCAGGGCGGGACGACAGATACGCAGTATTTT. This translates into CAWTQGGTTDTQYF.

V is TRBV7-2 and J is TRBJ1-2; TRBD1 is a possible D gene (5 bases). Trimming pared 2 bases from V and 8 bases from J, leaving 21 bases between. The CDR3 runs to 16 residues. Germline loops: CDR1 SGHTA, CDR2 FQGNSA. CDR3 region: CASSLTGYRGMVGYTF. The CDR3 DNA follows: TGTGCCAGCAGCTTAACAGGCTACCGAGGAATGGTGGGCTACACCTTC.

In regard to this clone: Other DNA sequences within the sample encode an identical CDR3. The chain is built from TRBV19 and TRBJ1-1, with TRBD1 identical over 9 bases. The CDR3 has 14 residues. From germline, CDR1 is LNHDA and CDR2 SQIVND (reference sequence). Trimming took 6 bases from V and 8 from J; bases not matched to a gene: 10. CDR3 nucleotides: TGTGCCAGTAGGGGGGGACAGGGTAACGGCGAAGCTTTCTTT. Its translation: CASRGGQGNGEAFF.